This T cell receptor beta chain was found in a study of blood T cells in healthy people across ages (dated by TCRdb to 2015 to 2017). Study-wide context: In model experiments, template switching captured about one uniquely barcoded TCR beta cDNA molecule for every two T cells. Age-related changes in TCR beta repertoire diversity were measured in the study by deep sequencing normalized with unique cDNA molecular identifiers. Donors were grouped into four age groups: young (average approximately 16 years), middle-aged (approximately 41), aged (over 55) and long-lived (just over 80). To avoid experimental bias, donors of different ages were spread randomly across the sequencing lanes. The study analyzed two additional independent replicas of 1 million unique cDNA reads from the same blood draw for two donors, one aged 18 to 30 and one aged 80 or older. The research as a whole found: Since profiling was done on bulk unsorted PBMCs, naive and antigen-experienced compartments could not be conclusively compared. Because the CMV infection status of the donors was unknown, age-related changes in expanded clonotypes may potentially have been confounded. Observed TCR beta diversity correlated strongly with the percentage of naive T cells measured by flow cytometry. The long-lived group showed more naive CD4+ T cells, fewer expanded clones and increased TCR diversity than the aged group, suggesting age selection. Total diversity estimates from one million sequenced T cells were considered lower bounds and underestimates. As age increased, observed TCR beta diversity per million T cells dropped in a roughly linear way, and a significant reduction was already evident by age approximately 40.

Trimming removed 0 bases from V and 5 bases from J; the gene matches leave 12 bases unexplained. The CDR3 spans 19 residues, from the cysteine through the phenylalanine. Here the CDR3 DNA is all that survives: 57 bases in frame from base 1. The germline V gene (reference sequence) yields SGHKS for CDR1 and YYEKEE for CDR2. Remarks on this clonotype: Its cognate antigen has yet to be identified. Base qualities are not provided; no much larger clone lies one nucleotide away.

Receptor amplification or capture employed 5' RACE. Sequencing relied on an Illumina HiSeq 2500. A second PCR of 7 to 11 cycles was performed with a sample-barcoded 5' primer and a J-beta primer mix. Each TCR beta cDNA molecule received a unique molecular identifier from a template-switch 5' adaptor carrying 12 random nucleotides. Each sample yielded at least 3 million CDR3-containing paired-end reads. The Mint cDNA synthesis kit, primed by a TRBC-specific oligonucleotide, was used to synthesize first-strand cDNA from all RNA. Following uracil-DNA glycosylase treatment, a first 18-cycle PCR with universal primers M1SS and BC2_uni_R was performed on all cDNA. The source study handled its data this way. For normalization, 1 million high-quality reads, each with a distinct molecular identifier, were randomly selected from each sample. Reads sharing molecular identifiers were discarded rather than binned into consensus sequences. MiTCR, with a Q25 quality threshold and the strictest error-elimination algorithm, was used for CDR3 identification, clonotype clustering and error correction. A nonparametric unseen species model with Euler transformation was used to estimate lower-bound total TCR beta diversity. TCRdb applied fastp at Q25 and MiXCR to the public reads, then kept only in-frame beta chains. Every CDR3 protein is listed once, alongside the most common genes and DNA of its rows. The V and J calls and clone size are TCRdb's, not the authors'. The sample profile shows 800,000 to 950,000 distinct CDR3 sequences; around 48% of them were found once. Around an eighth of the sample is in the top ten clones.

The 40 or so donors, aged about 6 to 95 years, were systemically healthy Caucasian individuals from Russia. Each donor gave ten milliliters of peripheral blood, collected into EDTA-treated Vacutainer tubes. Ficoll-Paque density-gradient centrifugation was used to isolate PBMCs, with at least 6.5 million per sample. Trizol reagent was used to extract total RNA from PBMCs, with at least 5 micrograms per sample. For every donor, an aliquot of PBMCs went through flow cytometry to measure the percentages of naive CD45RAhigh/CD27high T cells. This TCR came from a man aged 30 to 39 in good health. The sequenced sample consisted of blood. The sequence is built from TRBV5-5 and TRBJ2-3; a stretch of 13 junction bases matches TRBD2. The DNA sequence is as follows: TGTGCCAGCAGCTTGGCGCTGGAAGGGACTAGCGGGGTAGGAGATACGCAGTATTTT. Translated, this gives CASSLALEGTSGVGDTQYF.